A selection of T cell receptor beta chains follows, all from one sample in a study of blood T cell repertoires in COVID-19. Assay: immunoSEQ multiplex PCR; the TCRdb copy retains only in-frame clones and omits some. The repertoire holds almost 350,000 clones, with roughly 90% as singletons. The sample consisted of peripheral blood. Receptors were obtained from a woman aged 60-75 years with COVID-19, enrolled during active disease. Both conserved end residues are part of each CDR3. Each record gives: CDR3 protein, CDR3 DNA, V gene, D gene, clone size, J gene. The D gene is left open where the match is weak. The listing skips clone size in some rows; elsewhere it reads once, few, many or a size class.

CASTVGLPYEQYF	TGTGCCAGCACCGTTGGGCTTCCCTACGAGCAGTACTTC	TRBV6-5	-	-	TRBJ2-7
CASSRLQENSPLHF	TGTGCCAGTAGCCGTCTCCAGGAAAATTCACCCCTCCACTTT	TRBV19	-	-	TRBJ1-6
CASSRGNSPLHF	TGTGCCAGCAGCAGGGGAAATTCACCCCTCCACTTT	TRBV27	-	-	TRBJ1-6
CASRSHRGPACHNEQFF	TGTGCCAGCAGGTCCCACAGGGGGCCCGCTTGCCACAATGAGCAGTTCTTC	TRBV6-4	TRBD1	-	TRBJ2-1
CASKQGPSTDTQYF	TGTGCCAGCAAACAGGGTCCTAGCACAGATACGCAGTATTTT	TRBV6-5	-	-	TRBJ2-3
CASSLEGAGGMYEQFF	TGTGCCAGCAGCTTAGAGGGCGCGGGGGGGATGTATGAGCAGTTCTTC	TRBV11-2	TRBD2	-	TRBJ2-1
CASSHTGNSAEAFF	TGTGCCAGCAGCCATACAGGGAATAGTGCTGAAGCTTTCTTT	TRBV3-1/TRBV3-2	-	-	TRBJ1-1
CASSLASGTGFPKDGYTF	TGTGCCAGCAGCTTAGCTTCCGGGACAGGGTTCCCAAAAGATGGCTACACCTTC	TRBV7-9	TRBD1	once	TRBJ1-2
CASSFGQGSGYTF	TGTGCCAGCAGTTTTGGGCAGGGAAGTGGCTACACCTTC	TRBV12-3/TRBV12-4	-	-	TRBJ1-2
CASSPLSGAYNSPLHF	TGTGCCAGCTCACCACTTTCAGGGGCATACAATTCACCCCTCCACTTT	TRBV18	-	-	TRBJ1-6
CASSFRQQGRSTGTEAFF	TGTGCCAGCAGTTTTCGTCAACAGGGCAGGTCCACCGGTACTGAAGCTTTCTTT	TRBV2	-	-	TRBJ1-1
CASRGGTEAFF	TGTGCCAGCAGAGGGGGCACTGAAGCTTTCTTT	TRBV3-1/TRBV3-2	-	-	TRBJ1-1
CASSTTSGHSYEQYF	TGCGCCAGCAGCACTACTAGCGGACACTCCTACGAGCAGTACTTC	TRBV5-1	TRBD2	-	TRBJ2-7
CASSRRQGHGGNTIYF	TGTGCCAGCAGTCGTCGACAGGGGCACGGTGGAAACACCATATATTTT	TRBV28	TRBD1	-	TRBJ1-3
CASSRPGTTPGEQYF	TGTGCCAGCAGCCGCCCTGGGACAACCCCGGGCGAGCAGTACTTC	TRBV2	-	once	TRBJ2-7
CASSYSGRDMDGYTF	TGTGCCAGCAGTTACTCAGGCAGGGATATGGATGGCTACACCTTC	TRBV6-5	-	once	TRBJ1-2
CAISQAQGVGSPLHF	TGTGCCATCAGCCAAGCACAGGGGGTCGGTTCACCCCTCCACTTT	TRBV10-3	TRBD1	-	TRBJ1-6
CASSLTGQASQPQHF	TGTGCCAGCAGCTTAACGGGACAGGCGAGTCAGCCCCAGCATTTT	TRBV7-3	TRBD1	-	TRBJ1-5
CSVRGGTFYEQYF	TGCAGCGTTCGCGGGGGGACGTTCTACGAGCAGTACTTC	TRBV29-1	TRBD2	-	TRBJ2-7
CASSPLRTGNQPQHF	TGTGCCAGCAGCCCCCTCAGGACGGGAAATCAGCCCCAGCATTTT	TRBV28	-	-	TRBJ1-5
CASRVLGIAGEKLFF	TGCGCCAGCAGGGTTCTCGGGATAGCGGGTGAAAAACTGTTTTTT	TRBV10-1	-	-	TRBJ1-4
CASSQTIDGNTIYF	TGTGCCAGCAGCCAGACAATTGACGGAAACACCATATATTTT	TRBV25-1	-	-	TRBJ1-3
CASSFLDKGNTEAFF	TGTGCCAGCAGCTTCCTGGACAAAGGGAACACTGAAGCTTTCTTT	TRBV13	-	-	TRBJ1-1
CASSLAASNRRNYGYTF	TGCGCCAGCAGCTTGGCCGCTTCAAACAGAAGGAACTATGGCTACACCTTC	TRBV5-1	-	-	TRBJ1-2
CASRREGRGLENIQYF	TGTGCCAGTAGAAGGGAGGGCAGGGGGCTGGAAAACATTCAGTACTTC	TRBV19	-	-	TRBJ2-4
CASGDRVYNSPLHF	TGTGCCAGCGGCGACAGAGTCTATAATTCACCCCTCCACTTT	TRBV3-1/TRBV3-2	-	-	TRBJ1-6
CASSVGQGNEKLFF	TGTGCCAGCAGCGTGGGACAGGGAAATGAAAAACTGTTTTTT	TRBV9	TRBD1	-	TRBJ1-4
CASTERGIGYGYTF	TGTGCCAGCACCGAGCGGGGTATTGGCTATGGCTACACCTTC	TRBV7-9	-	-	TRBJ1-2
CASSLSGGADTQYF	TGTGCTAGCAGCTTGTCCGGGGGGGCAGATACGCAGTATTTT	TRBV7-7	TRBD2	-	TRBJ2-3
CASSGTGYNYGYTF	TGTGCCAGCAGTGGGACAGGGTATAACTATGGCTACACCTTC	TRBV27	TRBD1	-	TRBJ1-2
CASSSRTAGDEKLFF	TGTGCCAGCAGTTCACGGACAGCCGGAGATGAAAAACTGTTTTTT	TRBV28	-	-	TRBJ1-4
CASSPSPQTGGKETQYF	TGTGCCAGCAGCCCATCTCCCCAAACAGGGGGCAAAGAGACCCAGTACTTC	TRBV27	TRBD1	-	TRBJ2-5
CASSLGGSGNTIYF	TGTGCCAGCAGTCTGGGGGGCTCTGGAAACACCATATATTTT	TRBV6-5	-	-	TRBJ1-3
CASSELAGGRNEQFF	TGTGCCAGCAGTGAGCTAGCGGGGGGGCGTAATGAGCAGTTCTTC	TRBV6-1	TRBD2	-	TRBJ2-1
CATSRDLTGFGSDTQYF	TGTGCCACCAGCAGAGATCTCACGGGGTTTGGCTCAGATACGCAGTATTTT	TRBV15	-	-	TRBJ2-3
CASSLVAGRITEAFF	TGTGCCAGCAGCTTAGTGGCAGGGAGGATCACTGAAGCTTTCTTT	TRBV7-2	-	-	TRBJ1-1
CAISDDLAETQYF	TGTGCCATCAGCGATGATTTAGCAGAGACCCAGTACTTC	TRBV10-3	-	-	TRBJ2-5
CASRNRDSSYEQYF	TGTGCCAGCAGGAACCGGGACAGCTCCTACGAGCAGTACTTC	TRBV6-5	TRBD1	-	TRBJ2-7
CASNEGGGRHTEAFF	TGTGCCAGCAATGAGGGGGGGGGCCGGCACACTGAAGCTTTCTTT	TRBV19	-	-	TRBJ1-1
CASSESRGYRGYTF	TGTGCCAGCAGTGAGTCCAGGGGGTACCGCGGCTACACCTTC	TRBV2	TRBD1	many	TRBJ1-2
CASSVQGDNTEAFF	TGTGCCAGCAGTGTACAGGGGGATAACACTGAAGCTTTCTTT	TRBV2	TRBD1	-	TRBJ1-1
CASSQQGNQPQHF	TGCGCCAGCAGCCAACAGGGGAATCAGCCCCAGCATTTT	TRBV5-1	TRBD1	-	TRBJ1-5
CASSLVSNTEAFF	TGCGCCAGCAGCTTGGTCAGTAACACTGAAGCTTTCTTT	TRBV5-1	-	-	TRBJ1-1
CASSPWTGASGNTIYF	TGTGCCAGCAGCCCTTGGACAGGGGCGTCTGGAAACACCATATATTTT	TRBV3-1/TRBV3-2	TRBD1	-	TRBJ1-3
CASSLSLTTSGGHTQYF	TGTGCCAGCAGCTTATCCCTGACGACTAGCGGGGGGCATACGCAGTATTTT	TRBV11-2	TRBD2	-	TRBJ2-3
CASSYDQGRYNQPQHF	TGTGCCAGCAGTTACGACCAGGGTCGCTACAATCAGCCCCAGCATTTT	TRBV6-5	-	-	TRBJ1-5
CASSPSSSGIDEQFF	TGTGCCAGCAGCCCAAGTAGTTCGGGGATCGATGAGCAGTTCTTC	TRBV9	-	few	TRBJ2-1
CASSEAHSNQPQHF	TGTGCCAGCAGTGAAGCCCATAGCAATCAGCCCCAGCATTTT	TRBV6-1	-	-	TRBJ1-5
CASSSPWIAGGTDTQYF	TGTGCCAGCAGCTCACCTTGGATAGCGGGGGGCACAGATACGCAGTATTTT	TRBV7-9	TRBD2	-	TRBJ2-3
CASSPHRGRAGELFF	TGTGCCAGCAGTCCGCACAGGGGGCGCGCCGGGGAGCTGTTTTTT	TRBV27	TRBD1	-	TRBJ2-2
CASSLGQGFYVLTF	TGTGCCAGCAGCTTGGGACAGGGATTTTACGTCCTGACTTTC	TRBV7-9	TRBD1	-	TRBJ2-6
CASSRLAGGHDDTQYF	TGCGCCAGCAGCCGACTAGCGGGGGGCCACGACGATACGCAGTATTTT	TRBV5-1	TRBD2	-	TRBJ2-3